This paragraph reports one T cell receptor beta chain. The antigen remains unidentified. Libraries used 5'RACE template switching adding universal primer site and UMIs. No DNA is given; TCRdb re-called the 5' RACE reads and lists each CDR3 protein once. The repertoire shows about 260,000 distinct CDR3 sequences; the top ten hold more than 3.5%. The source of the sample is a study of T cells expressing NK-cell markers. Looking at the study overall: The eight sequenced donors comprised seven who were HCMV-seropositive and one who was seronegative. Study-wide results and limits: Researchers report these clonotypes also headed the CD3+CD56-NKG2C+ fraction in a handful of donors.

Per the germline V gene, CDR1 is SGHTA and CDR2 is FQGNSA. The CDR3 totals 15 residues. The V gene is TRBV7-2, the J gene TRBJ1-3. Input material: blood T cells: a sorted CD56 or NKG2C T cell subset, CD4+ or CD8+ T cells, or bulk PBMC T cells (not recorded which). The source is a woman between 18 and 75 years old in good health. CDR3 in amino acids: CASSLLEGSGNTIYF.